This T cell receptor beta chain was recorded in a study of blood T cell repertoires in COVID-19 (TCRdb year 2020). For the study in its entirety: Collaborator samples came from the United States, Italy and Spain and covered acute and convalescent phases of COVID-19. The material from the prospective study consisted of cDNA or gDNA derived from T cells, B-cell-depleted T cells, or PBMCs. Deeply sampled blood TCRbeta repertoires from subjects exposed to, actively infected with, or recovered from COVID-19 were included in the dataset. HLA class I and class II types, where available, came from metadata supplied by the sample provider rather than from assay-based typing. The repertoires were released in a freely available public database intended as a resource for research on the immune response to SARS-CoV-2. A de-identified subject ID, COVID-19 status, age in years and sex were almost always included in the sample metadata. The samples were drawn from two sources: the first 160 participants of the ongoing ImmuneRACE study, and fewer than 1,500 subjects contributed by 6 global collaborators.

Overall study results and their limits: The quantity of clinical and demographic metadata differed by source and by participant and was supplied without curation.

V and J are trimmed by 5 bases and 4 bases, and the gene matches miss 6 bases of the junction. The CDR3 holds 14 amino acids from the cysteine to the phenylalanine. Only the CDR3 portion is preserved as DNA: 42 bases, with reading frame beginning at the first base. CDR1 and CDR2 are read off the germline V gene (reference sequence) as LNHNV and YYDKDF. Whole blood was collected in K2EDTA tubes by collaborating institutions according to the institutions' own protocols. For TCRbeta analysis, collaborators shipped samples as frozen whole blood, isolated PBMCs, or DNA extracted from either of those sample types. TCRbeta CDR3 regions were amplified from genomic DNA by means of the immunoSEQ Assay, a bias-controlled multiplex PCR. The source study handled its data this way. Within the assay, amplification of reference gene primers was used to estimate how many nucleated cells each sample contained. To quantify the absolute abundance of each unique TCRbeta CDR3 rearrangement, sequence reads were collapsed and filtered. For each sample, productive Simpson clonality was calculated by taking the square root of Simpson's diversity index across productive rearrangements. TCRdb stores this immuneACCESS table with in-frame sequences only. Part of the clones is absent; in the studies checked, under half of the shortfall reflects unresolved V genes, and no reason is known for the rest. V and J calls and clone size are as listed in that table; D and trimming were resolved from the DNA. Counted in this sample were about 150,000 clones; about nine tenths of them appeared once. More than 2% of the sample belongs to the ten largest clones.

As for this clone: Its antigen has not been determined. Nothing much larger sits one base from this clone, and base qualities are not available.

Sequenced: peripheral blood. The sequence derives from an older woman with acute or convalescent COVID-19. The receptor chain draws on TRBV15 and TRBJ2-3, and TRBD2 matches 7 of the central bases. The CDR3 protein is CATSLQRGSDTQYF. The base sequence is TGTGCCACCAGCCTCCAGCGGGGTTCAGATACGCAGTATTTT. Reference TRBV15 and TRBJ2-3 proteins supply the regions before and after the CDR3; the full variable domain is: DAMVIQNPRYQVTQFGKPVTLSCSQTLNHNVMYWYQQKSSQAPKLLFHYYDKDFNNEADTPDNFQSRRPNTSFCFLDIRSPGLGDTAMYLCATSLQRGSDTQYFGPGTRLTVL.